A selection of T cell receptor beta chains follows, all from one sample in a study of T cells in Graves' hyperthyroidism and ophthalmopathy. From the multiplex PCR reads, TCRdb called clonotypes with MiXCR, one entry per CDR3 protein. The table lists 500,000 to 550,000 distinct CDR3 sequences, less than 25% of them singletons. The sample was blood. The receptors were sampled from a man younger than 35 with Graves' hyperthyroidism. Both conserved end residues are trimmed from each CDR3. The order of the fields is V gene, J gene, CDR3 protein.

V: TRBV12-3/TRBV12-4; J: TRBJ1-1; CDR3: ASTLGVNTEAF
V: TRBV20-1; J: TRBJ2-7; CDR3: SAQQGKY
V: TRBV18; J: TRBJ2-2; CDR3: ASSPQSRGIGELF
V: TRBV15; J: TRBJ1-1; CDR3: ATSRDLGGGTEAF
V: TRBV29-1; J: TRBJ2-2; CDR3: SAEDRDAGELF
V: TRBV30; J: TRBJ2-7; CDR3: AWSVGPGSYEQY
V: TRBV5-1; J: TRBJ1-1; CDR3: ASSARGYGAEAF
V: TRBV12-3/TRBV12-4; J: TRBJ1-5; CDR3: ASSLQGVGQPQH
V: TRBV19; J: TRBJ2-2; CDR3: ASSIYGSNTGELF
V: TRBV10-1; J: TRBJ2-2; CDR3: ASSLDTTTGELF
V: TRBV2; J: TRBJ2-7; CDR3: ASAELPIQGMVNEQY
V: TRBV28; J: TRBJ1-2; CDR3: ASTDRGFGYT
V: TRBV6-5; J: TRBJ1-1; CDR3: ASSLVPTGQFEAF
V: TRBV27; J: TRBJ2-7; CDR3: ASSLGLFYEQY
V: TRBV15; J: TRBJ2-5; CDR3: ATSGWTGLQETQY
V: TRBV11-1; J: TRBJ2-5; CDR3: ASSYGGLAGGPGETQY
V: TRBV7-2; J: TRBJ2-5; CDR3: ASSLTVVGGWETQY
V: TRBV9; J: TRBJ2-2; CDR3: ASSVNQQHTGELF
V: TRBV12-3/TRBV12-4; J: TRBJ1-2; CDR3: ASRETGDTNYGYT
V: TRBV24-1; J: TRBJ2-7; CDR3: ATSDRDTYYEQY
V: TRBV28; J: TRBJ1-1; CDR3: ASNLRGYEAF
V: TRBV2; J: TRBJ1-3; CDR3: ASSDPSSGNTIY
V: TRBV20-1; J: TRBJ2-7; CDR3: SARAPSQGGYEQY
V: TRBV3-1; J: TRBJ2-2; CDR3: ASSQDGWTWRGGELF
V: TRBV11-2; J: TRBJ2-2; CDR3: ASSLVGLAGTGELF
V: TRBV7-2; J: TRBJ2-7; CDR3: ASSSPREVAYEQY
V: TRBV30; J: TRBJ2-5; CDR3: AWRLWGRETQY
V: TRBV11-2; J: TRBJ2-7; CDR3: ASTSLRDRAYEQY
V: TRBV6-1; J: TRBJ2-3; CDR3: ASSPSGAGTDTQY
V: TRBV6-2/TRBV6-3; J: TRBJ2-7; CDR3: ASSSTGLAGGWYEQY
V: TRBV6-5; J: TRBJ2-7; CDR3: ASRGTGNHEQY
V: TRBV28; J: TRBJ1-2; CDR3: AITRFFYGYT
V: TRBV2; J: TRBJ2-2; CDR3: ASSPRESKGELF
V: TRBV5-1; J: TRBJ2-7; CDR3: ASSPVGGRGEQY
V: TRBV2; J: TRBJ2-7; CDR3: ASSGRDRANYEQY
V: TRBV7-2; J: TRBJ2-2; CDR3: ASSPDRVGTGELF
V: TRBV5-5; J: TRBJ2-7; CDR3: ASSLAGLYEQY
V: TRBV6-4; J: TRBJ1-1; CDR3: ASSDVGTGRGPSGTEAF
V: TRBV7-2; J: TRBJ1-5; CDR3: ASSLGPFGNQPQH
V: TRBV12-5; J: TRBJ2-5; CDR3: ASGNTREETQY
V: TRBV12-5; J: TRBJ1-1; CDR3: ASGAREGDTEAF
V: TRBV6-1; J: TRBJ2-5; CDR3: ASKLAGEETQY
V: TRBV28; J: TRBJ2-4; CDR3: ASRTGISKNIQY
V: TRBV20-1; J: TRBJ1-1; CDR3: SARTGANTEAF
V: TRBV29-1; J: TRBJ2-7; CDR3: SVDPGTSGGPFSYEQY
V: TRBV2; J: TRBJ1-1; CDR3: ASRPRVTEAF
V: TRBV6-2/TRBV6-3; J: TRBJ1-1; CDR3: ASSSYPRDVWTNTEAF
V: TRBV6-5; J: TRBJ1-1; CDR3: ASSYRGASEAF
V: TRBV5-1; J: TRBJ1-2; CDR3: ASSQDTEGYGYT
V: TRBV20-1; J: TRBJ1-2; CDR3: SVYRGRDYGYT
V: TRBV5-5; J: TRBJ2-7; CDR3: ASSLAPQGTAYEQY
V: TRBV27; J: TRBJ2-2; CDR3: ASSLSGVGELF
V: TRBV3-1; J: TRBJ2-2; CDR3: ASSHSLTGELF
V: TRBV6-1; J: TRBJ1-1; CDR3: ASSRYDGVGIGAF
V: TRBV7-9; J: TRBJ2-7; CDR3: ASSLDRGISYEQY